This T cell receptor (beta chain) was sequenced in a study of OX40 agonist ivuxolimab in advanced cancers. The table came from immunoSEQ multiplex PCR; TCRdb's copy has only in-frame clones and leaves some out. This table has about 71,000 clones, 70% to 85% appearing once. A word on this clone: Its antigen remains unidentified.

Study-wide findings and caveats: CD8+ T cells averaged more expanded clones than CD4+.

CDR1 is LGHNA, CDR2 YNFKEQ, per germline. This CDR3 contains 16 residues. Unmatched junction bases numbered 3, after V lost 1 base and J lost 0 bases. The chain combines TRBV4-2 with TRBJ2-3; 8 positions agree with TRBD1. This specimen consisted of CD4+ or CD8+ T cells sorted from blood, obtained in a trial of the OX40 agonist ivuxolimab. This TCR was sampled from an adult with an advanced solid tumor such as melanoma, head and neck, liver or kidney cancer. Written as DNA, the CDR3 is TGTGCCAGCAGCCAAGTAACAGGGGGAAGCACAGATACGCAGTATTTT. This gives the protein CASSQVTGGSTDTQYF.